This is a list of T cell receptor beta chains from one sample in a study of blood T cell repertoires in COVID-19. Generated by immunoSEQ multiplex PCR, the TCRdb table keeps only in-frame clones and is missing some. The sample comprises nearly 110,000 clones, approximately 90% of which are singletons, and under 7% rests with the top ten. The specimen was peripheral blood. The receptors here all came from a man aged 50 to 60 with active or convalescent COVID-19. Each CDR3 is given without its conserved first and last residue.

CDR3 protein: ASSWRDRKWDQQY
J gene: TRBJ2-7
V gene: TRBV7-9

CDR3 protein: ASKGQSNQNYGYT
J gene: TRBJ1-2
V gene: TRBV6-5

CDR3 protein: ASSRGYSNQPQH
J gene: TRBJ1-5
V gene: TRBV11-2

CDR3 protein: ASSVASGRSGELF
J gene: TRBJ2-2
V gene: TRBV9

CDR3 protein: SASLEEGQETQY
J gene: TRBJ2-5
V gene: TRBV20-1

CDR3 protein: ASSERPGAY
J gene: TRBJ2-7
V gene: TRBV6-1

CDR3 protein: ASSLGASSYNEQF
J gene: TRBJ2-1
V gene: TRBV11-3

CDR3 protein: ASSFLPFSGTQY
J gene: TRBJ2-3
V gene: TRBV28

CDR3 protein: ASSELYTGELF
J gene: TRBJ2-2
V gene: TRBV5-1

CDR3 protein: ASSQISGSPSSEQY
J gene: TRBJ2-7
V gene: TRBV3-1/TRBV3-2

CDR3 protein: ASRLGAGTQY
J gene: TRBJ2-3
V gene: TRBV7-9

CDR3 protein: ASSSSDRDQETQY
J gene: TRBJ2-5
V gene: TRBV5-4

CDR3 protein: ASSLFLAAFYSGANVLT
J gene: TRBJ2-6
V gene: TRBV6-2/TRBV6-3

CDR3 protein: ASSQDFDGFRTGELF
J gene: TRBJ2-2
V gene: TRBV4-3

CDR3 protein: ASKVGPGRTEAF
J gene: TRBJ1-1
V gene: TRBV4-1

CDR3 protein: ASSLGRENEQY
J gene: TRBJ2-7
V gene: TRBV27

CDR3 protein: ASSEGARVYEQY
J gene: TRBJ2-7
V gene: TRBV27

CDR3 protein: ASTPRGEETQY
J gene: TRBJ2-5
V gene: TRBV19

CDR3 protein: AWGQGISYNSPLH
J gene: TRBJ1-6
V gene: TRBV30

CDR3 protein: ASSSGGPNTEAF
J gene: TRBJ1-1
V gene: TRBV28

CDR3 protein: ASSVWLAGGNEQF
J gene: TRBJ2-1
V gene: TRBV9

CDR3 protein: ASSDARRGAQNEQY
J gene: TRBJ2-7
V gene: TRBV25-1

CDR3 protein: AWSKGQTSGANVLT
J gene: TRBJ2-6
V gene: TRBV30

CDR3 protein: ATTGTGDPSIY
J gene: TRBJ1-3
V gene: TRBV18

CDR3 protein: ASARTLNEKLF
J gene: TRBJ1-4
V gene: TRBV6-5

CDR3 protein: ASRYSGQETQY
J gene: TRBJ2-5
V gene: TRBV27

CDR3 protein: ASSSYSGTSGYSYEQY
J gene: TRBJ2-7
V gene: TRBV19

CDR3 protein: ASSEGGYNSPLH
J gene: TRBJ1-6
V gene: TRBV27

CDR3 protein: ASADYSYNEQF
J gene: TRBJ2-1
V gene: TRBV27

CDR3 protein: ASRPPGLAGAEQY
J gene: TRBJ2-7
V gene: TRBV4-1

CDR3 protein: ASSSDSHGLNQPQH
J gene: TRBJ1-5
V gene: TRBV11-3

CDR3 protein: ASSQDQGLAGGFMDNEQF
J gene: TRBJ2-1
V gene: TRBV3-1/TRBV3-2

CDR3 protein: ASSEDQGHEQY
J gene: TRBJ2-7
V gene: TRBV6-1

CDR3 protein: ASSPLWTGLNTEAF
J gene: TRBJ1-1
V gene: TRBV18

CDR3 protein: ASSVVDSGIGREQF
J gene: TRBJ2-1
V gene: TRBV9

CDR3 protein: ASSYSGRPDYEQY
J gene: TRBJ2-7
V gene: TRBV6-5

CDR3 protein: ASSLRDYKNTEAF
J gene: TRBJ1-1
V gene: TRBV28

CDR3 protein: ASSTDRARGYT
J gene: TRBJ1-2
V gene: TRBV11-2

CDR3 protein: SASLAVEGTGELF
J gene: TRBJ2-2
V gene: TRBV29-1

CDR3 protein: ASSSPTETGYRGYT
J gene: TRBJ1-2
V gene: TRBV28

CDR3 protein: ASSESHRARAYEQY
J gene: TRBJ2-7
V gene: TRBV6-1

CDR3 protein: ASSLLTPSYNEQF
J gene: TRBJ2-1
V gene: TRBV7-9

CDR3 protein: ASSQIQGPYGYT
J gene: TRBJ1-2
V gene: TRBV11-2

CDR3 protein: ASRLDRGYEQY
J gene: TRBJ2-7
V gene: TRBV28

CDR3 protein: ASSQPGQGGLFNYGYT
J gene: TRBJ1-2
V gene: TRBV4-1

CDR3 protein: ASSQGGSGREQY
J gene: TRBJ2-7
V gene: TRBV3-1/TRBV3-2

CDR3 protein: ASRREKRAF
J gene: TRBJ1-1
V gene: TRBV6-5

CDR3 protein: AWSVQNWRVYNSPLH
J gene: TRBJ1-6
V gene: TRBV30

CDR3 protein: ASSQARDTGYT
J gene: TRBJ1-2
V gene: TRBV4-1

CDR3 protein: ASSADRGYPLNYGYT
J gene: TRBJ1-2
V gene: TRBV5-1

CDR3 protein: ASAWDRDYGYT
J gene: TRBJ1-2
V gene: TRBV12-3/TRBV12-4